This T cell receptor (beta chain) was sequenced in a study of radiation and T cells in renal cell carcinoma. Trimming left V 7 bases short and J 5 bases short, with 14 bases between. The CDR3 has 13 amino acids. Per germline, CDR1 SNHLY and CDR2 FYNNEI. Time point denoted: baseline pretreatment blood. This sample's treatment: 15 Gy SBRT to primary tumor, nephrectomy 4 weeks later. Here immunoSEQ multiplex PCR was the method, and the copy in TCRdb shows in-frame clones only, minus some. The data contain 130,000 to 150,000 clones, roughly 88% of them singletons. The clonotype originates from a woman aged 50 to 65 with renal cell carcinoma. The starting material was blood, obtained from a patient whose treatment included radiotherapy and nephrectomy. The rearrangement joins TRBV2 to TRBJ2-5; no firm D call. The CDR3 DNA is TGTGCCAGCATGCGGCGTTCCGGCGAGACCCAGTACTTC. It translates to CASMRRSGETQYF. Full variable domain (outside the CDR3, taken from reference TRBV2 and TRBJ2-5): EPEVTQTPSHQVTQMGQEVILRCVPISNHLYFYWYRQILGQKVEFLVSFYNNEISEKSEIFDDQFSVERPDGSNFTLKIRSTKLEDSAMYFCASMRRSGETQYFGPGTRLLVL.